The 25 T cell receptor beta chains below come from one sample, sequenced in a study of control samples from healthy donors and cancer patients. Using immunoSEQ multiplex PCR, the repertoire was profiled, and TCRdb retains in-frame clones only, with some absent. The table includes approximately 100,000 clones, around 90% detected once. Sample: blood. The receptors originated from a human donor in good health. The donor label of this sample is uncertain.

The gene calls are TRBV30 and TRBJ2-5, with D hard to call. Germline V gene data show CDR1 as GTSNPN and CDR2 as SVGIG (reference sequence). This CDR3 contains 13 residues. V lost 3 bases and J lost 5, with 13 bases in between. CDR3 nucleotides: TGTGCCTGGAGCGTAACAGAGAGCGAGACCCAGTACTTC. Amino acid sequence: CAWSVTESETQYF.

This rearrangement joins TRBV6-5 to TRBJ1-4, with 8 bases that match TRBD1. This CDR3 contains 15 residues. The germline V gene encodes CDR1 MNHEY and CDR2 SVGAGI. The V and J ends lost 6 bases and 3 bases, in that order; junction bases with no gene match: 6. The CDR3 loop reads CASSANRGSNEKLFF. DNA for the CDR3: TGTGCCAGCAGCGCCAACAGGGGGTCTAATGAAAAACTGTTTTTT.

A single count supports this clone. The chain carries TRBV6-5 and TRBJ2-1; D may correspond to TRBD1 or TRBD2 (6 bases each). Trimming removed 7 bases at V and 7 bases at J, with 11 bases between. The CDR3 consists of 12 residues. Germline-derived CDR1 and CDR2 are MNHEY and SVGAGI. CDR3 coding DNA: TGTGCCAGCACCGGGGGCCGAAATGAGCAGTTCTTC. Its translation is CASTGGRNEQFF.

This rearrangement joins TRBV2 to TRBJ2-4; perhaps TRBD2 as D (5 bases). Germline V gene lookup returns CDR1 SNHLY and CDR2 FYNNEI. V was cut by 10 bases and J by 0 bases, with 16 bases left in between. The CDR3 loop spans 15 amino acids. The CDR3 is CATSDIGLAKNIQYF. In DNA, the CDR3 is TGTGCCACGAGCGACATCGGACTAGCCAAAAACATTCAGTACTTC.

This clone was recorded only once. The genes are TRBV5-1 and TRBJ2-5, with 9 bases lining up with TRBD2. The CDR3 consists of 15 residues. The germline V gene has CDR1 SGHRS and CDR2 YFSETQ. Losses at the gene ends were 3 bases for V and 0 bases for J; bases not matched to a gene: 3. In DNA form, the CDR3 reads TGCGCCAGCAGCTCACCTAGCGGGGACCAAGAGACCCAGTACTTC. Protein sequence: CASSSPSGDQETQYF.

J is TRBJ2-2 and V is TRBV6-1; 9 bases map to TRBD1. In germline, CDR1 is MNHNS, CDR2 SASEGT. After removal of 3 bases from V and 5 bases from J, the junction contained 4 bases not matched to a gene. The CDR3 runs to 15 residues. The CDR3, as DNA: TGTGCCAGCAGTGACCGGACAGGGGCAACCGGGGAGCTGTTTTTT. Translated: CASSDRTGATGELFF.

The CDR3 loop reads CASSPQGQNTEAFF. The CDR3 bases are TGTGCCAGCTCACCCCAGGGGCAGAACACTGAAGCTTTCTTT. The rearrangement uses TRBV18 and TRBJ1-1, with D possibly matching TRBD1 (6 bases). V was cut by 3 bases and J by 1 base, with 9 bases left in between. The CDR3 has 14 amino acids. The germline gives CDR1 KGHSH, CDR2 LQKENI.

CDR3 sequence: CASSPGGSGNQPQHF. The CDR3 DNA follows: TGTGCCAGCAGTCCAGGGGGCTCCGGGAATCAGCCCCAGCATTTT. The J gene is TRBJ1-5, the V gene TRBV6-5; 8 nucleotides match TRBD1. Trimming cost V 5 bases and J 4 bases; bases outside gene matches: 7. Germline V CDR1 and CDR2: MNHEY, SVGAGI. The CDR3 sequence is 15 residues long.

V usage is TRBV29-1 and J usage is TRBJ2-1; a possible D gene is TRBD1 (5 bases). The CDR3 contains 11 residues. Germline V lookup: CDR1 SQVTM, CDR2 ANQGSEA. V shed 5 bases and J shed 10 bases, with 12 bases lying between them. CDR3 protein: CSVFGAYEQFF. The CDR3, as DNA: TGCAGCGTTTTTGGGGCATACGAGCAGTTCTTC.

The rearrangement joins TRBV11-2 to TRBJ2-2; 7 bases are shared with TRBD1. CDR1 is SGHAT and CDR2 is FQNNGV in the germline V gene. Trimming removed 2 bases from V and 1 base from J; junction bases left unmatched: 4. The CDR3 consists of 16 residues. Here the CDR3 reads CASSLRGGGNTGELFF. The CDR3 coding sequence is TGTGCCAGCAGCTTAAGAGGGGGCGGGAACACCGGGGAGCTGTTTTTT.

This chain joins TRBV6-5 and TRBJ1-4; maybe TRBD1 (5 bases). The CDR3 sequence is 15 residues long. The germline CDR1 and CDR2 sequences are MNHEY and SVGAGI. The V end lost 0 bases, the J end lost 7 bases, and 12 bases lay between the germline ends. The CDR3 region has the DNA TGTGCCAGCAGTTACTCGAGCCGGGGGAGTGAAAAACTGTTTTTT. Translated, it gives CASSYSSRGSEKLFF.

The CDR3 loop is CASRSGVSGNTIYF. In nucleotides, the CDR3 is TGCGCCAGCAGATCAGGGGTCTCTGGAAACACCATATATTTT. The chain has TRBV5-1 and TRBJ1-3, with a possible D match to TRBD1 (6 bases). Germline CDR1 reads SGHRS; CDR2 reads YFSETQ. Trimming cost V 5 bases and J 0 bases, with 9 bases left between them. The CDR3 sequence is 14 residues long.

This chain links TRBV3-1 (or the pseudogene TRBV3-2) with TRBJ1-1; no definite D call. With 3 bases removed from V and 0 bases from J, the gap between germline ends came to 11 bases. Germline V gene sequence: CDR1 LGHDT, CDR2 YNNKEL (reference sequence). This CDR3 region has 15 residues. The CDR3 DNA reads TGTGCCAGCAGCCAGATGAGGTTTATGAACACTGAAGCTTTCTTT. Translating it yields CASSQMRFMNTEAFF.

The J gene is TRBJ1-5, the V gene TRBV19; TRBD1 agrees at 9 bases. Germline V CDR1 and CDR2: LNHDA, SQIVND (reference sequence). The trim removed 5 bases at V and 6 bases at J, leaving 11 bases unmatched. This CDR3 spans 16 amino acids. CDR3 region: CASSSSDRGPFQPQHF. The CDR3, as DNA: TGTGCCAGTAGTTCCTCGGACAGGGGCCCCTTTCAGCCCCAGCATTTT.

The chain recombines TRBV30 with TRBJ1-2, with TRBD1 matching 10 bases. Germline CDR1 is GTSNPN and CDR2 is SVGIG (reference sequence). CDR3 size: 18 residues. The trim removed 5 bases at V and 5 bases at J, leaving 20 bases unmatched. CDR3 DNA sequence: TGTGCCTGGCAACGCCCCGGGACAGGGGAAAGAGAGTGGTATGGCTACACCTTC. Translated: CAWQRPGTGEREWYGYTF. Drawing the rest from reference TRBV30 and TRBJ1-2, the complete variable domain is SQTIHQWPATLVQPVGSPLSLECTVEGTSNPNLYWYRQAAGRGLQLLFYSVGIGQISSEVPQNLSASRPQDRQFILSSKKLLLSDSGFYLCAWQRPGTGEREWYGYTFGSGTRLTVV.

This sequence joins TRBV5-1 and TRBJ2-1; TRBD1 might be the D (6 bases). The CDR3 has 15 amino acids. Per the germline V gene, CDR1 is SGHRS and CDR2 is YFSETQ. V was cut by 3 bases and J by 2 bases, with 12 bases left in between. The CDR3 region has the DNA TGCGCCAGCAGCTCCGGGACATTCGCCTACAATGAGCAGTTCTTC. It is translated as CASSSGTFAYNEQFF. Full variable domain (missing parts from reference TRBV5-1 and TRBJ2-1): KAGVTQTPRYLIKTRGQQVTLSCSPISGHRSVSWYQQTPGQGLQFLFEYFSETQRNKGNFPGRFSGRQFSNSRSEMNVSTLELGDSALYLCASSSGTFAYNEQFFGPGTRLTVL.

J is TRBJ1-1 and V is TRBV5-6; no clear D. Germline CDR1 reads SGHDT; CDR2 reads YYEEEE. The CDR3 is 14 amino acids. V was cut by 0 bases and J by 2 bases, with 8 bases left in between. CDR3 bases: TGTGCCAGCAGCTTGGCCGCGACCAACACTGAAGCTTTCTTT. Its protein is CASSLAATNTEAFF.

The chain joins TRBV5-6 to TRBJ2-1; D unresolved. This CDR3 region has 15 residues. V was shortened by 3 bases and J by 4 bases, with 14 bases between the two germline ends. In germline, CDR1 is SGHDT, CDR2 YYEEEE. Written as DNA, the CDR3 is TGTGCCAGCAGCTCAGCCCTGGAACCTTACAATGAGCAGTTCTTC. As protein: CASSSALEPYNEQFF.

The chain uses TRBV29-1 and TRBJ2-1; 7 bases fit TRBD2. With 4 bases clipped from V and 9 bases from J, the junction kept 12 bases outside the gene matches. The CDR3 consists of 14 residues. In germline, CDR1 is SQVTM, CDR2 ANQGSEA. CDR3 sequence (DNA): TGCAGCGTTGTATCCGGGGGGTTAACAATTGAGCAGTTCTTC. Protein: CSVVSGGLTIEQFF.

The chain is built from TRBV30 and TRBJ1-2; D unresolved. CDR1 is GTSNPN and CDR2 is SVGIG in the germline V gene (reference sequence). Trimming took 2 bases from V and 0 from J, leaving 13 bases between them. The CDR3 totals 15 residues. The CDR3 sequence: CAWSTGLAANYGYTF. CDR3 coding DNA: TGTGCCTGGAGTACGGGATTAGCCGCTAACTATGGCTACACCTTC.

V and J are TRBV5-5 and TRBJ2-7, with D perhaps matching TRBD1 (5 bases). V was cut by 3 bases and J by 3 bases, with 10 bases left in between. Per the germline V gene, CDR1 is SGHKS and CDR2 is YYEKEE (reference sequence). The CDR3 sequence is 13 residues long. CDR3 protein: CASSWGQGYEQYV. In DNA form, the CDR3 reads TGTGCCAGCAGCTGGGGCCAGGGCTACGAGCAGTACGTC.

This chain links TRBV2 with TRBJ1-2; no firm D call. The germline CDR1 and CDR2 sequences are SNHLY and FYNNEI. V was trimmed by 4 bases and J by 2 bases, leaving 11 bases between them. The CDR3 is 14 residues long. CDR3 nucleotides: TGTGCCAGCAGTGGCGAGTACAGCAACTATGGCTACACCTTC. It specifies CASSGEYSNYGYTF. The full variable domain, completed using reference TRBV2 and TRBJ1-2, is EPEVTQTPSHQVTQMGQEVILRCVPISNHLYFYWYRQILGQKVEFLVSFYNNEISEKSEIFDDQFSVERPDGSNFTLKIRSTKLEDSAMYFCASSGEYSNYGYTFGSGTRLTVV.

DNA of the CDR3: TGTGCCACCAGTGATTTAGACAGACCCTACAATGAGCAGTTCTTC. The encoded protein is CATSDLDRPYNEQFF. The rearrangement links TRBV24-1 to TRBJ2-1, with D perhaps matching TRBD1 (5 bases). This CDR3 is 15 amino acids long. Per germline, CDR1 KGHDR and CDR2 SFDVKD. Trimming stripped 1 base from V and 2 bases from J, with 8 bases between.

This sequence joins TRBV18 and TRBJ1-2, with TRBD1 matching over 8 bases. J was trimmed by 4 bases and V by 5 bases; bases with no gene match: 3. Germline CDR1 is KGHSH and CDR2 is LQKENI. This CDR3 comprises 13 residues. CDR3 in amino acids: CASSTDRGYGYTF. The DNA for the CDR3 is TGTGCCAGCTCAACCGACAGGGGCTATGGCTACACCTTC.

This sequence joins TRBV10-2 and TRBJ1-1; TRBD1 is a possible D gene (6 bases). Trimming left V 2 bases short and J 4 bases short, with 8 bases between. Germline V gene sequence: CDR1 WSHSY, CDR2 SAAADI. The CDR3 is 13 amino acids. The CDR3: CASSETGSTEAFF. CDR3 nucleotides: TGCGCCAGCAGTGAGACAGGGAGCACTGAAGCTTTCTTT.